This T cell receptor beta chain comes out of a study of shared clonotypes between healthy human individuals. CDR3 size: 18 residues. Only in-frame clones appear in the TCRdb table, and some are missing; sequencing was by immunoSEQ multiplex PCR. Here the sample spans over a million clones, around 97% being singletons. The source is a man aged 25 to 40 in good health. This sequence joins TRBV21-1 and TRBJ1-2. TRBV21-1 is tagged as a pseudogene. Sequenced material: naive CD4+ T cells sorted from blood. As to subset: CD45RA+ positively selected. The CDR3 reads CASSKVTPKRGSGYGYTF. CDR3 in DNA: TGTGCCAGCAGCAAAGTAACCCCAAAGCGGGGGTCCGGTTATGGCTACACCTTC.